A single sample is the source of the 8 T cell receptor beta chains below, sequenced in a study of post-analysis software for immune sequencing data. Study observations and caveats: Among 4 or 5 TRBV segments more frequent in patients than controls were TRBV5-6, TRBV5-1 and TRBV20-1.

For these TCRs, the target antigens are not known. Incorporated into the TCR beta cDNA libraries were unique molecular identifiers, which served to reduce PCR and sequencing biases. Via MiXCR, TCRdb re-called the PCR reads, giving one row per CDR3 protein. The repertoire holds 170,000 or so distinct CDR3 sequences, approximately 28% seen once, with about 1.6% in the top ten. The specimen sequenced was blood. These receptors all stem from a girl between 10 and 17 years old with multiple sclerosis.

This clonotype was recorded at least ten times. The rearrangement joins TRBV20-1 to TRBJ2-5; TRBD2 is a possible D gene (6 bases). Between the trimmed V and J ends, which lost 0 bases and 2 bases, there was a span of 16 bases. In germline, CDR1 is DFQATT, CDR2 SNEGSKA (reference sequence). The CDR3 loop spans 16 amino acids. In DNA form, the CDR3 reads TGCAGTGCTAGAGATAAAAGGGCTAGCGATCAAGAGACCCAGTACTTC. Protein sequence: CSARDKRASDQETQYF.

This clonotype came up many times. The chain links TRBV12-3 or TRBV12-4 to TRBJ2-5; 8 bases align to TRBD2. After removal of 6 bases from V and 4 bases from J, the junction contained 7 bases not matched to a gene. The CDR3 loop spans 14 amino acids. This CDR3 reads CASSQGLVPETQYF. The CDR3, as DNA: TGTGCCAGCAGCCAGGGACTAGTCCCAGAGACCCAGTACTTC.

The chain carries TRBV28 and TRBJ1-1; perhaps TRBD1 as D (6 bases). The CDR3 sequence is 15 residues long. Germline-derived CDR1 and CDR2 are MDHEN and SYDVKM. Trimming removed 4 bases at V and 5 bases at J, with 17 bases between. In DNA form, the CDR3 reads TGTGCCAGCAGTTCTCGTGGACAGAAAGGGACTGAAGCTTTCTTT. Translating gives CASSSRGQKGTEAFF.

This clonotype has more than one count but fewer than ten. The chain links TRBV20-1 to TRBJ1-6; 7 nucleotides match TRBD1. The CDR3 has 13 amino acids. The V gene's germline CDR1 is DFQATT and CDR2 SNEGSKA (reference sequence). V gave up 6 bases and J gave up 8 bases; unmatched junction bases: 7. The CDR3 DNA follows: TGCAGTGCCAGACAGGGTGGGGATTCACCCCTCCACTTT. This gives the protein CSARQGGDSPLHF.

The chain has TRBV18 and TRBJ2-3, with TRBD2 matching 9 bases. Germline V gene data show CDR1 as KGHSH and CDR2 as LQKENI. With 6 bases clipped from V and 6 bases from J, the junction kept 13 bases outside the gene matches. This CDR3 has 16 residues. CDR3 DNA: TGTGCCAGCTCCCTCGGACTAGCGACCCTAGATGATACGCAGTATTTT. Translating it yields CASSLGLATLDDTQYF.

This clonotype was seen repeatedly, ten times or more. The J gene is TRBJ1-2, the V gene TRBV4-1, with D maybe TRBD1 (6 bases). The CDR3 spans 17 residues. V shed 1 base and J shed 0 bases, with 15 bases lying between them. Germline V gives CDR1 MGHRA, CDR2 YSYEKL. CDR3 region: CASSQVARTETNYGYTF. CDR3 bases: TGCGCCAGCAGCCAAGTAGCTCGGACAGAGACTAACTATGGCTACACCTTC.

This rearrangement joins TRBV28 to TRBJ1-4; no clear D. Per the germline V gene, CDR1 is MDHEN and CDR2 is SYDVKM. V gave up 6 bases and J gave up 3 bases, with 17 bases separating them. This CDR3 comprises 16 residues. The CDR3 sequence is CASSLVLRMANEKLFF. CDR3 nucleotides: TGTGCCAGCAGCTTAGTACTACGGATGGCTAATGAAAAACTGTTTTTT.

CDR3 residues: CASSRGGTESEQYF. The CDR3 region has the DNA TGCGCCAGCAGCCGAGGAGGGACAGAATCCGAGCAGTACTTC. The V gene is TRBV5-1, the J gene TRBJ2-4; TRBD1 might be the D (7 bases). The assigned J gene may be wrong: the sequence end matches TRBJ2-7 better. CDR3 size: 14 residues. Per the germline V gene, CDR1 is SGHRS and CDR2 is YFSETQ.